Listed below are T cell receptor beta chains from one sample, sequenced in a study of long-term antiretroviral therapy in people with HIV. Libraries were prepared by immunoSEQ multiplex PCR; TCRdb keeps only in-frame clonotypes and omits some of them. The sample lists some 18,000 clones, 87% occurring once. The specimen was unsorted PBMCs, collected 2.1 years after starting antiretroviral therapy. Receptors originate from a man between 18 and 29 years old with HIV. Both conserved end residues are part of each CDR3. The D gene is left open where the match is weak. Expanded clones are given a class, and other clones once, few, many or no size at all.

TGTGCCAGTAACCCAGGGGCCGACTCTGGGGCCAACGTCCTGACTTTC CASNPGADSGANVLTF TRBV19 . TRBJ2-6 .
TGTGCCAGCAGCCCACAGGTGAAGACCTACGAGCAGTACTTC CASSPQVKTYEQYF TRBV11-2 . TRBJ2-7 .
TGTGCCAGCAGCTACGAACCGAGGGAAGGGGCGGTGGGGTATAGCAATCAGCCCCAGCATTTT CASSYEPREGAVGYSNQPQHF TRBV7-8 . TRBJ1-5 .
TGTGCCAGCTCACCGGGACAGAAGTACGAGCAGTACTTC CASSPGQKYEQYF TRBV18 TRBD1 TRBJ2-7 .
TGTGCCAGCAGCTCAGGGGATCTGGGTAGCAATCAGCCCCAGCATTTT CASSSGDLGSNQPQHF TRBV5-6 . TRBJ1-5 .
TGTGCCAGCAGCTTAGGGCTGACAGATACTAACTATGGCTACACCTTC CASSLGLTDTNYGYTF TRBV7-2 . TRBJ1-2 .
TGTGCCAGCAGTATGCGGGAGAACAATGAGCAGTTCTTC CASSMRENNEQFF TRBV6-1 TRBD2 TRBJ2-1 .
TGTGCCAGCAGCCCACGGTCAGCGGAGCGGGGTCAAGAGACCCAGTACTTC CASSPRSAERGQETQYF TRBV11-2 TRBD2 TRBJ2-5 .
TGTGCAAGTCGCCCAGGGGTAACCTACGAGCAGTACTTC CASRPGVTYEQYF TRBV12-2 . TRBJ2-7 .
TGTGCCTGGAGTGAGGGGGATACCTACGAGCAGTACTTC CAWSEGDTYEQYF TRBV30 . TRBJ2-7 once
TGTGCCAGCAGCTTGGGGCCGAAACTCTATGGCTACACCTTC CASSLGPKLYGYTF TRBV5-5 . TRBJ1-2 .
TGTGCCAGCAGTCGACTAGCGGGCGTCTACGAGCAGTACTTC CASSRLAGVYEQYF TRBV4-2 TRBD2 TRBJ2-7 .
TGTGCCAGCTCGCCGGCGGGCCCCTACGAGCAGTACTTC CASSPAGPYEQYF TRBV19 . TRBJ2-7 few
TGTGCCAGTAGTCCAACCGGGACAGCAACCTACGAGCAGTACTTC CASSPTGTATYEQYF TRBV19 TRBD1 TRBJ2-7 few
TGCGCCAGCAGCCAGCAAGGCACAGATACGCAGTATTTT CASSQQGTDTQYF TRBV4-3 . TRBJ2-3 .
TGTGCCAGCAGCTTAGATATTGCGGGGGTCAATAATGAGCAGTTCTTC CASSLDIAGVNNEQFF TRBV7-3 TRBD2 TRBJ2-1 .
TGTGCCAGCGACCTGACAGGAACCTCCTACAATGAGCAGTTCTTC CASDLTGTSYNEQFF TRBV27 . TRBJ2-1 .
TGTGCCAGCAGCCAAGGACTGGGGCAGCCCCAGCATTTT CASSQGLGQPQHF TRBV7-8 . TRBJ1-5 .
TGTGCCAGTAGTATAGGAGGTCACGAGCAGTACTTC CASSIGGHEQYF TRBV19 . TRBJ2-7 .
TGTGCCAGCAGCCCATTCGACGGGGCGACCTACAATGAGCAGTTCTTC CASSPFDGATYNEQFF TRBV7-3 . TRBJ2-1 .
TGTGCCAGCTCAACATGGGCGGCCGAGCAGTGCTTC CASSTWAAEQCF TRBV14 . TRBJ2-7 .
TGTGCCAGCAGCGTAGACTGGGGGGTGAACACTGAAGCTTTCTTT CASSVDWGVNTEAFF TRBV9 . TRBJ1-1 .
TGTGCCAGCAGCCCAACCGGGACTGCGGCCGAAAAACTGTTTTTT CASSPTGTAAEKLFF TRBV27 . TRBJ1-4 .
TGCGCCAGCAGCTTGGCAGCGGGAGGGCCGGGTGAGCAGTTCTTC CASSLAAGGPGEQFF TRBV5-1 TRBD2 TRBJ2-1 .
TGCGCCAGCAGCTCCCAGGGACGGGGTGAAAAACTGTTTTTT CASSSQGRGEKLFF TRBV5-1 . TRBJ1-4 few
TGTGCCAGTAGCTCCGGGACAGGGGACTACGAGCAGTACTTC CASSSGTGDYEQYF TRBV19 TRBD1 TRBJ2-7 .